This record concerns one TCR beta chain sequence. It lacks a known antigen. No base qualities exist here, and no much larger clone lies one base off it. This sample includes further DNA sequences coding for the same CDR3. This sample is part of a study of beta chain features in type 1 diabetes (dated by TCRdb to 2016 to 2019). For the wider study: Patients and healthy donors did not differ in mean age, gender distribution, total cell number or subset yield. Naive and central memory subsets were obtained from all 30 or so donors, but regulatory and stem cell-like memory subsets were isolated from only 8 patients and roughly eight healthy donors. In the study, TCRB repertoires of sorted circulating CD4+ T cell subsets from recently diagnosed type 1 diabetes patients were compared with those of matched healthy donors. A total of about 110,000,000 sorted cells were examined across all samples, and a strong correlation was observed between cell number per subset and RNA yield.

CDR1 SQVTM and CDR2 ANQGSEA were looked up in the germline V gene. The CDR3 measures 12 amino acids from cysteine to phenylalanine. Kept here is only the CDR3 DNA, which spans 36 bases and is read in frame from base 1. V is reduced by 2 bases and J by 4 bases, leaving a spacing of 8 bases between them. Results and caveats for the whole study, not just this receptor: Because cDNA was sequenced instead of genomic DNA, highly expressing activated cells could be over-represented, though the groups showed no difference in activation or CD3 levels. Fewer insertions and more nucleotide deletions at VDJ recombination sites were observed in patients with type 1 diabetes, implying thymic rearrangement abnormalities. A moderate but significant shortening of TCRB CDR3 length was observed in type 1 diabetes patients in all four CD4+ subsets. Naive, central memory and regulatory TCRB repertoires appeared more similar among patients than among healthy donors. Because small numbers of individuals were included in the HLA sub-analyses, any influence of HLA type on TCRB rearrangement was left unresolved. Shorter templates might have been favored by PCR, but patient and control samples were amplified and corrected together, so both groups would have been affected equally by any skew.

Each donor gave one peripheral blood draw, about 110 mL on average, collected into heparinised tubes. A BD FACSAria II and a panel including CD45RO, CCR7, CD25, CD127, CD95 and CD27 were used to sort naive, central memory, regulatory and stem cell-like memory CD4+ T cells. A purity above 98% was achieved for all sorted populations. PBMCs were isolated right away by Lymphoprep density gradient centrifugation and were stained directly, without culture. So that batch effects would be minimized, each experiment stained and sorted samples in pairs, pairing one healthy donor with one patient. The High Capacity cDNA Reverse Transcription Kit was used to reverse transcribe all of the isolated RNA, meaning that expressed TCRB transcripts were what got sequenced. Deep immunoSEQ sequencing was performed on naive, central memory and regulatory T cell samples, with an average of roughly 3.5 million total reads per sample. Sorted cells were lysed in RLT buffer and RNA was extracted with DNase-treated RNeasy Micro or Mini kits, depending on cell number. Each cell subset was processed on its own to prevent cross-contamination, while patient and healthy donor samples were processed together. The immunoSEQ multiplex PCR was used to amplify TCRB sequences from cDNA, yielding 87-bp fragments that span the CDR3 region. Sequencing of the amplicons was done on the Illumina HiSeq platform. The paper's data handling went like this. PCR bias was computationally corrected using synthetic template baselines, reads within Hamming distance 2 were collapsed, and singletons that could not be merged were discarded. By aligning reads against IMGT, V, D and J genes, CDR3 length, and insertions or deletions at six rearrangement sites were assigned. Clonotype counts were normalized to sorted cell number within each subset before computing true diversity and Gini coefficients with the tcR R package. The overlap coefficient, calculated on TCRB nucleotide sequences, was used to quantify repertoire sharing. What TCRdb holds here is the immuneACCESS table cut down to in-frame rearrangements. Part of the clones is not present; checked against another copy, under half of the missing clones reflect an unresolved V gene, and the others are unexplained. The V and J calls and clone size are taken from that table; D and trimming were inferred from the DNA. This sample comprises roughly 290,000 clones, under 8.5% of them detected only once. Roughly 1% of the sample comes from the top ten.

Sequenced input: central memory CD4+ T cells from blood. Rearrangement joined TRBV29-1 to TRBJ1-2; TRBD1 is perhaps the D gene, given 6 matching bases. The sequence came from a woman aged 18-29 years in good health. The nucleotide sequence reads as follows: TGCAGCGTTGAAAAACAGGGCTATGGCTACACCTTC. It encodes CSVEKQGYGYTF. Full variable domain (CDR3 extended with the reference TRBV29-1 and TRBJ1-2 proteins): SAVISQKPSRDICQRGTSLTIQCQVDSQVTMMFWYRQQPGQSLTLIATANQGSEATYESGFVIDKFPISRPNLTFSTLTVSNMSPEDSSIYLCSVEKQGYGYTFGSGTRLTVV.